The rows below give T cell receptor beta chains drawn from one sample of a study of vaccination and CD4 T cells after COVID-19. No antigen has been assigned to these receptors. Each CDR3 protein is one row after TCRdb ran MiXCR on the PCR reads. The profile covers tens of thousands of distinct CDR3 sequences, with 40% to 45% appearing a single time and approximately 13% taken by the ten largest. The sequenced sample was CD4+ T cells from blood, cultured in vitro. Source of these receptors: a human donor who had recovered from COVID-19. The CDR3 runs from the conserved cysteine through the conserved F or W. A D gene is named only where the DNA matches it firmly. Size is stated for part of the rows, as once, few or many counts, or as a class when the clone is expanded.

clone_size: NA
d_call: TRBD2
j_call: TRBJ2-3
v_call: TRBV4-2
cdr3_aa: CASSRSGAGTSTDTQYF
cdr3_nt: TGTGCCAGCAGCCGCTCTGGAGCGGGAACTAGCACAGATACGCAGTATTTT

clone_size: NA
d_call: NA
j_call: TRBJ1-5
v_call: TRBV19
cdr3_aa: CASSPGGARDYQPQHF
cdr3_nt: TGTGCCAGTAGTCCGGGTGGGGCAAGGGACTATCAGCCCCAGCATTTT

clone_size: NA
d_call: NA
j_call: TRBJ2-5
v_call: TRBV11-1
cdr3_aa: CASSHPAASEETQYF
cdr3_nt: TGTGCCAGCAGCCACCCCGCGGCGTCCGAAGAGACCCAGTACTTC

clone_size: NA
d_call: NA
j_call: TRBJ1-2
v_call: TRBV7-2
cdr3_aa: CASSSNTDYGYTF
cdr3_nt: TGTGCCAGCAGCAGTAATACCGACTATGGCTACACCTTC

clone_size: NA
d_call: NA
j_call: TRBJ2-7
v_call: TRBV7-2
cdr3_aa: CASSYRSYEQYF
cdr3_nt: TGTGCCAGCAGCTATAGAAGCTACGAGCAGTACTTC

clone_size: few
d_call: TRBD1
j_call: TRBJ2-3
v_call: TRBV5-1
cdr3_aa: CASSVRQGGDTQYF
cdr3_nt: TGCGCCAGCAGCGTGCGACAGGGGGGAGATACGCAGTATTTT

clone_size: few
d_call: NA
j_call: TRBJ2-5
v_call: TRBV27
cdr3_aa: CASSLGTVALKTQYF
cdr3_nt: TGTGCCAGCAGTTTAGGGACGGTAGCGCTAAAGACCCAGTACTTC

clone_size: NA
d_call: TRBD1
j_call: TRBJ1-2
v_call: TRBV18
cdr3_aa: CASSEDRDNYGYTF
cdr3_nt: TGTGCCAGCTCAGAGGACAGGGATAACTATGGCTACACCTTC

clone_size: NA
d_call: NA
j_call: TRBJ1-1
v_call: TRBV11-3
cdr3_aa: CASSLRAGTEAFF
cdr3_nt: TGTGCCAGCAGCTTAAGGGCTGGCACTGAAGCTTTCTTT

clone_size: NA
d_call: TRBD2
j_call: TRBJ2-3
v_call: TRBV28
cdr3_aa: CASSFIPGLAGTDTQYF
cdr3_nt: TGTGCCAGCAGTTTCATCCCGGGACTAGCGGGGACAGATACGCAGTATTTT

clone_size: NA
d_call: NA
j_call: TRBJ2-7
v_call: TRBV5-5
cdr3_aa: CASSLRPMGNYEQYF
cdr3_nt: TGTGCCAGCAGCTTACGCCCGATGGGGAACTACGAGCAGTACTTC

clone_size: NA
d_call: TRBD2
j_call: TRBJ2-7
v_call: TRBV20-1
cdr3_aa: CSAAGTSGTSYEQYF
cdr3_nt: TGCAGTGCTGCCGGGACTAGCGGGACGTCCTACGAGCAGTACTTC

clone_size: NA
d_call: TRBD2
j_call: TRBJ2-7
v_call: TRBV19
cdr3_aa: CASSTGGLVHEQYF
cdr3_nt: TGTGCCAGTAGTACGGGGGGGCTAGTCCACGAGCAGTACTTC

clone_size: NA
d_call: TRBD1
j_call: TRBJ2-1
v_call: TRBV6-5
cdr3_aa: CASSSGSRGRLVAYNEQFF
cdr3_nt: TGTGCCAGCAGTTCCGGTAGCAGGGGGCGACTAGTGGCCTACAATGAGCAGTTCTTC

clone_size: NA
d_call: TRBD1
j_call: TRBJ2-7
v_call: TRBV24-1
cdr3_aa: CATSDTRQGPYYEQYF
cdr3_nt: TGTGCCACCAGTGATACAAGACAGGGGCCCTACTACGAGCAGTACTTC

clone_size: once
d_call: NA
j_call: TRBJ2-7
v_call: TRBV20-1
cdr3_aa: CSARDPTVGSSYEQYF
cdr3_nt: TGCAGTGCTAGAGATCCGACGGTTGGGAGCTCCTACGAGCAGTACTTC

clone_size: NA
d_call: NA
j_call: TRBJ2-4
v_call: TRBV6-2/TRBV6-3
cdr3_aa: CASSAFRGSGGAKNIQYF
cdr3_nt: TGTGCCAGCAGCGCGTTCCGGGGGTCCGGTGGAGCCAAAAACATTCAGTACTTC

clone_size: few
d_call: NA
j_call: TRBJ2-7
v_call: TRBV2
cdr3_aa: CASEMDGSYEQYF
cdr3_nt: TGTGCCAGCGAAATGGACGGATCCTACGAGCAGTACTTC

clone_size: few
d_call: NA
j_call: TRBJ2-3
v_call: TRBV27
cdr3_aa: CASSQIGTDTQYF
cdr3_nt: TGTGCCAGCAGTCAGATTGGCACAGATACGCAGTATTTT

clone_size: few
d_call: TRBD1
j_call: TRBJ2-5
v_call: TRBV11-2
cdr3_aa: CASSLADRGATQYF
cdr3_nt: TGTGCCAGCAGCTTAGCGGACAGGGGAGCGACCCAGTACTTC

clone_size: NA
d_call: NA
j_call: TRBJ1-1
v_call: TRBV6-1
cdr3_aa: CASSEQGSYTEAFF
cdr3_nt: TGTGCCAGCAGTGAACAGGGGTCCTACACTGAAGCTTTCTTT

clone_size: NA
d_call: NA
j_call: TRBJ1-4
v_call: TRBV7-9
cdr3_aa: CASSLDPQDTTNEKLFF
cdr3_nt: TGTGCCAGCAGCTTAGATCCACAAGATACAACTAATGAAAAACTGTTTTTT

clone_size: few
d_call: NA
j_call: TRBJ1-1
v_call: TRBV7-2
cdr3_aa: CASSFQFAGNTEAFF
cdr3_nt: TGTGCCAGCAGCTTCCAGTTTGCAGGGAACACTGAAGCTTTCTTT

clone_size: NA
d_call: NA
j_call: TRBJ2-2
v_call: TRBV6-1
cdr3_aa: CASKTLTVNTGEPFF
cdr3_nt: TGTGCCAGCAAAACCCTCACAGTAAACACCGGGGAGCCGTTTTTT

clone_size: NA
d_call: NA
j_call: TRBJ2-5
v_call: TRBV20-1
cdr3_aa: CSARDRASFSETQYF
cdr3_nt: TGCAGTGCTAGAGATCGGGCTAGTTTTTCAGAGACCCAGTACTTC

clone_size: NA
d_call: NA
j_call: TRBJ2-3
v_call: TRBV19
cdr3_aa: CASSDNLGHTAWGDTQYF
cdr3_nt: TGTGCCAGTAGTGACAACCTAGGACACACCGCATGGGGAGATACGCAGTATTTT

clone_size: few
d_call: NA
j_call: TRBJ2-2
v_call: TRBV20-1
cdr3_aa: CSARVEVSGELFF
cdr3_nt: TGCAGTGCTAGAGTTGAGGTTTCCGGGGAGCTGTTTTTT

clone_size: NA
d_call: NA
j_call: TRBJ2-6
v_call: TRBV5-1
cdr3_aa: CASSLAVGSGANVLTF
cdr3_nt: TGCGCCAGCAGCTTGGCCGTGGGATCTGGGGCCAACGTCCTGACTTTC

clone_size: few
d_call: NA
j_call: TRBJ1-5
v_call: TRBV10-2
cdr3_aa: CASSESQAAQPQHF
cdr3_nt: TGCGCCAGCAGTGAGTCACAGGCTGCTCAGCCCCAGCATTTT

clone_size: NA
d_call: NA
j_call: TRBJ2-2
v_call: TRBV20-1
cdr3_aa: CSARGGGADTGELFF
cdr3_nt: TGCAGTGCTAGAGGTGGCGGGGCGGACACCGGGGAGCTGTTTTTT

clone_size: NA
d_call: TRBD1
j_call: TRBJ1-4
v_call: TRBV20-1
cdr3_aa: CSAPEARQGHEKLFF
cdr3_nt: TGCAGTGCACCTGAAGCCCGACAGGGTCATGAAAAACTGTTTTTT

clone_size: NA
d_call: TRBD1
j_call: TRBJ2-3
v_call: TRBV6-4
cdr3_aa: CASSAGGDTQYF
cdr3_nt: TGTGCCAGCAGTGCAGGGGGAGATACGCAGTATTTT

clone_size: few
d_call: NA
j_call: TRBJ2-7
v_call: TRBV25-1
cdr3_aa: CASSPGHPYEQYF
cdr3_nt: TGTGCCAGCAGTCCGGGACATCCCTACGAGCAGTACTTC

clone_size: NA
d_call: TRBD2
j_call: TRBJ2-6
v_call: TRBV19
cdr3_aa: CASSSGTSGRSGANVLTF
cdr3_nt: TGTGCCAGTAGTTCCGGGACTAGCGGGAGGTCTGGGGCCAACGTCCTGACTTTC

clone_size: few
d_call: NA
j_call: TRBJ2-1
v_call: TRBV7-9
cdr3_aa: CASSLDTEQFF
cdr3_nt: TGTGCCAGCAGCTTAGATACAGAGCAGTTCTTC

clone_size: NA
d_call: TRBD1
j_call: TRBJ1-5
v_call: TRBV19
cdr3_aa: CASSMWDSLLGNQPQHF
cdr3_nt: TGTGCCAGTAGTATGTGGGACAGTTTGTTAGGCAATCAGCCCCAGCATTTT